Listed below are T cell receptor beta chains from one sample, sequenced in a study of post-analysis software for immune sequencing data. TCRdb analysed the PCR reads with MiXCR anew, one entry per CDR3 protein. Of about 760,000 distinct CDR3 sequences in the sample, roughly 27% were seen once. The sequenced sample consisted of blood. These receptors came from a girl aged 10-17 years with multiple sclerosis. CDR3s include the opening cysteine and the closing phenylalanine or tryptophan. D genes are given only for firm matches. Expanded clones are given a class, and other clones once, few, many or no size at all.

clone_size	v_call	j_call	d_call	cdr3_aa	cdr3_nt
-	TRBV28	TRBJ2-1	-	CASSLVGTKSSYNEQFF	TGTGCCAGCAGTTTAGTGGGGACGAAGAGCTCCTACAATGAGCAGTTCTTC
-	TRBV7-2	TRBJ1-2	TRBD1	CASSLRLGTGELNGYTF	TGTGCCAGCAGCTTAAGACTCGGGACAGGGGAATTGAATGGCTACACCTTC
-	TRBV20-1	TRBJ2-2	TRBD1	CSARVTGGADTGELFF	TGCAGTGCTAGGGTGACAGGGGGCGCGGACACCGGGGAGCTGTTTTTT
once	TRBV6-2/TRBV6-3	TRBJ2-1	TRBD2	CTSSYDQTSGDYNEQFF	TGTACCAGCAGTTACGACCAAACTAGCGGCGATTACAATGAGCAGTTCTTC
many	TRBV6-5	TRBJ2-5	-	CASSQRTAKSGETQYF	TGTGCCAGCAGCCAGAGGACAGCAAAAAGTGGAGAGACCCAGTACTTC
-	TRBV14	TRBJ1-1	TRBD1	CASSRAWTGMSEAFF	TGTGCCAGCAGCCGGGCCTGGACAGGGATGTCTGAAGCTTTCTTT
-	TRBV7-2	TRBJ2-7	-	CASSLVVRSSYEQYF	TGTGCCAGCAGCTTAGTCGTCCGGTCCTCCTACGAGCAGTACTTC
-	TRBV2	TRBJ1-5	-	CASRINQPQHF	TGTGCCAGCAGGATCAATCAGCCCCAGCATTTT
-	TRBV5-1	TRBJ2-5	TRBD2	CASSPGTSGRKETQYF	TGCGCCAGCAGCCCAGGGACTAGCGGGCGGAAAGAGACCCAGTACTTC
-	TRBV29-1	TRBJ2-1	TRBD1	CSVRRQGNNEQFF	TGCAGCGTCCGACGACAGGGGAATAATGAGCAGTTCTTC
-	TRBV6-2/TRBV6-3	TRBJ2-1	-	CANSTPGLDVGNEQFF	TGTGCCAACAGTACGCCGGGACTGGATGTGGGGAATGAGCAGTTCTTC
-	TRBV28	TRBJ2-7	TRBD1	CASSPGQALSYEQYF	TGTGCCAGCAGCCCCGGACAGGCCCTCTCCTACGAGCAGTACTTC
few	TRBV7-8	TRBJ2-5	-	CASSFAPTGQETQYF	TGTGCCAGCAGCTTTGCACCCACCGGACAAGAGACCCAGTACTTC
few	TRBV29-1	TRBJ2-5	-	CSSAPRAIQETQYF	TGCAGCAGCGCCCCCAGGGCGATCCAAGAGACCCAGTACTTC
-	TRBV4-3	TRBJ2-7	-	CASSRTINGYEQYF	TGCGCCAGCAGCCGTACAATTAATGGCTACGAGCAGTACTTC
-	TRBV20-1	TRBJ2-4	TRBD1	CSTPGTAAGAKNIQYF	TGCAGTACACCGGGGACAGCGGCTGGGGCCAAAAACATTCAGTACTTC
-	TRBV7-2	TRBJ2-1	TRBD2	CASSLAGSGGYNEQFF	TGTGCCAGCAGCTTAGCGGGTAGCGGGGGTTACAATGAGCAGTTCTTC
-	TRBV5-1	TRBJ2-5	-	CASSLGPIKETQYF	TGCGCCAGCAGCTTGGGACCGATTAAGGAGACCCAGTACTTC
few	TRBV7-7	TRBJ2-1	-	CASSLGGGGWYEQFF	TGTGCCAGCAGCTTAGGCGGTGGAGGGTGGTATGAGCAGTTCTTC
once	TRBV12-3/TRBV12-4	TRBJ2-7	TRBD1	CASSWTGASGEQYF	TGTGCCAGCAGTTGGACAGGGGCGTCCGGCGAGCAGTACTTC
-	TRBV18	TRBJ1-1	-	CASSPLVGDTEAFF	TGTGCCAGCTCACCACTTGTCGGAGACACTGAAGCTTTCTTT
-	TRBV4-3	TRBJ2-5	-	CASSPPGRPQPHQETQYF	TGCGCCAGCAGCCCACCTGGCCGACCGCAGCCGCACCAAGAGACCCAGTACTTC
-	TRBV3-1	TRBJ2-6	-	CASSQGAGGGANVLTF	TGTGCCAGCAGCCAGGGAGCCGGGGGCGGGGCCAACGTCCTGACTTTC
-	TRBV5-1	TRBJ2-3	TRBD1	CVSSAGQGSTDTQYF	TGCGTCAGCAGCGCAGGACAGGGAAGCACAGATACGCAGTATTTT
-	TRBV4-1	TRBJ2-3	TRBD2	CASSLLGSGTDTQYF	TGCGCCAGCAGCCTCTTGGGTAGCGGGACAGATACGCAGTATTTT
few	TRBV5-6	TRBJ2-1	TRBD2	CASSLEYGTRKYNEQFF	TGTGCCAGCAGCTTGGAATATGGGACTAGGAAATACAATGAGCAGTTCTTC
many	TRBV7-2	TRBJ2-5	-	CASSLVSGETQYF	TGTGCCAGCAGCTTAGTTTCTGGAGAGACCCAGTACTTC
-	TRBV25-1	TRBJ2-3	TRBD2	CASSERAGGRDTQYF	TGTGCCAGCAGTGAGAGGGCGGGAGGAAGAGATACGCAGTATTTT
few	TRBV6-6	TRBJ1-1	-	CASSYYGQPNTEAFF	TGTGCCAGCAGTTACTACGGACAACCGAACACTGAAGCTTTCTTT
-	TRBV6-1	TRBJ2-7	-	CASSVLLGNYEQYF	TGTGCCAGCAGTGTTCTGTTGGGTAACTACGAGCAGTACTTC
-	TRBV29-1	TRBJ1-1	-	CSVNHRDEAFF	TGCAGCGTTAACCACAGGGATGAAGCTTTCTTT
many	TRBV4-1	TRBJ2-1	TRBD1	CASSQDPPLGQGDNEQFF	TGCGCCAGCAGCCAAGATCCCCCACTGGGACAGGGCGACAATGAGCAGTTCTTC
-	TRBV5-1	TRBJ2-7	-	CASSLGLGGQTPYEQYF	TGCGCCAGCAGCTTGGGGCTCGGGGGACAGACACCCTACGAGCAGTACTTC
-	TRBV3-1	TRBJ2-4	TRBD2	CASSPRTSGIGNIQYF	TGTGCCAGCAGCCCCCGGACTAGCGGGATAGGAAACATTCAGTACTTC
-	TRBV7-8	TRBJ2-5	-	CASSPMPEPRGQQYF	TGTGCCAGCAGTCCCATGCCGGAGCCGCGGGGCCAGCAGTACTTC
few	TRBV20-1	TRBJ1-5	TRBD1	CSARGEGNQPQHF	TGCAGTGCCAGGGGGGAGGGGAATCAGCCCCAGCATTTT
-	TRBV7-2	TRBJ2-2	-	CASSLAGLRELFF	TGTGCCAGCAGCTTAGCTGGCCTACGGGAGCTGTTTTTT
-	TRBV7-2	TRBJ2-1	TRBD1	CASSSRTGVDEQFF	TGTGCCAGCAGCTCCCGGACAGGGGTGGATGAGCAGTTCTTC
-	TRBV18	TRBJ2-1	TRBD2	CASSEGLAGGAYNERFF	TGTGCCAGCTCAGAAGGACTAGCGGGGGGTGCCTACAATGAGCGGTTCTTC
once	TRBV5-1	TRBJ1-1	-	CASSTGTHTEAFF	TGCGCCAGCAGCACTGGGACGCACACTGAAGCTTTCTTT
few	TRBV12-3/TRBV12-4	TRBJ2-5	-	CASRPWGGVETQYF	TGTGCCAGCAGGCCCTGGGGGGGCGTAGAGACTCAGTACTTC
-	TRBV6-1	TRBJ2-3	-	CASSEHGGGLSTDTQYF	TGTGCCAGCAGTGAACACGGCGGGGGCCTTAGCACAGATACGCAGTATTTT